This T cell receptor (beta chain) was sequenced in a study of blood T cell repertoires in COVID-19 (dated by TCRdb to about 2020). In terms of the full investigation: Samples covering the acute and convalescent phases of COVID-19 were provided by collaborators in the United States, Italy and Spain. Subjects who had been exposed to COVID-19, were actively infected with it, or had recovered from it provided the deeply sampled blood TCRbeta repertoires that made up the dataset. Sample metadata almost always included a de-identified subject ID, COVID-19 status, age in years and sex. The repertoires were released in a freely available public database intended as a resource for research on the immune response to SARS-CoV-2. Where available, HLA class I and class II types were taken from metadata supplied by the sample provider and were not determined by assay-based typing. The prospective study material was composed of cDNA or gDNA derived from T cells, B-cell-depleted T cells, or PBMCs. The samples were drawn from two sources: the first 160 participants of the ongoing ImmuneRACE study, and 950 to 1,500 subjects contributed by 6 global collaborators. What the study reported, not specific to this receptor: How much clinical and demographic metadata was included differed by source and by participant, and the metadata was provided uncurated.

Worth noting for this clone: What antigen it recognizes has not been identified. Base qualities are not recorded, but no much larger clone differs from it by a single base.

The immunoSEQ Assay, a bias-controlled multiplex PCR, was used to amplify TCRbeta CDR3 regions from genomic DNA. In the source study's methods: Within the assay, amplification of reference gene primers was used to estimate how many nucleated cells each sample contained. To quantify the absolute abundance of each unique TCRbeta CDR3 rearrangement, sequence reads were collapsed and filtered. For each sample, productive Simpson clonality was calculated by taking the square root of Simpson's diversity index across productive rearrangements. This is the immuneACCESS table as TCRdb keeps it, with only in-frame sequences that have V and J called. A part of the clones is gone; compared with another copy, unresolved V genes explain less than half, and the rest is unexplained. Clone size and V and J calls were adopted from that table, with D and trimming inferred from the DNA. The sample records around 500,000 clones, around 85% of which are singletons. Roughly 3.1% of the sample is in the top ten clones.

Each collaborating institution followed its own protocols to collect whole blood in K2EDTA tubes. For TCRbeta analysis, collaborators shipped samples as frozen whole blood, isolated PBMCs, or DNA extracted from either of those sample types. Material for sequencing was peripheral blood. This TCR was recovered from a human donor in a cohort sampled during active COVID-19.

The nucleotide sequence reads TGTGCCAGCAGTGAACCGAGACAGGGAAGGGGTCCTGAAGCTTTCTTT. This yields the protein CASSEPRQGRGPEAFF. The chain joins TRBV25-1 to TRBJ1-1, with TRBD1 identical over 7 junction bases. Taken from cysteine to phenylalanine, the CDR3 has 16 residues. The read is trimmed to its CDR3 DNA, 48 bases read in frame from base 1. CDR1 MGHDK and CDR2 SYGVNS were looked up in the germline V gene. V trim: 2 bases; J trim: 6 bases; unmatched bases: 12. The variable domain in full, with residues beyond the CDR3 obtained from the reference TRBV25-1 and TRBJ1-1 genes, is EADIYQTPRYLVIGTGKKITLECSQTMGHDKMYWYQQDPGMELHLIHYSYGVNSTEKGDLSSESTVSRIRTEHFPLTLESARPSHTSQYLCASSEPRQGRGPEAFFGQGTRLTVV.